The 20 T cell receptor beta chains below all came from one sample that was sequenced in a study of monozygotic twins with inflammatory bowel disease. TCRdb reprocessed the 5' RACE reads; each CDR3 protein has one entry and no DNA is given. Its table records about 160,000 distinct CDR3 sequences. The specimen was blood. The receptors here all came from a human donor with ulcerative colitis or Crohn's disease, or a healthy co-twin of an affected twin (not recorded which).

The genes are TRBV5-1 and TRBJ1-4. The germline gives CDR1 SGHRS, CDR2 YFSETQ. The CDR3 is 16 residues long. The chain's CDR3 is CASSFQEFATNEKLFF.

CDR3 protein: CASSEEVAVTDTQYF. The V and J genes are TRBV6-1 and TRBJ2-3; TCRdb's D gene call, TRBD2, goes unchecked for lack of DNA. Germline V CDR1 and CDR2: MNHNS, SASEGT. CDR3 size: 15 residues.

The chain combines TRBV25-1 with TRBJ1-6; TCRdb designates TRBD1, a call that cannot be tested without DNA. The CDR3 extends over 13 amino acids. The germline V gene encodes CDR1 MGHDK and CDR2 SYGVNS. The CDR3 protein is CASSRDSRSPLHF.

J is TRBJ1-6 and V is TRBV19; no DNA is available, so the TRBD1 call from TCRdb remains unchecked. Germline assignment: CDR1 LNHDA and CDR2 SQIVND (reference sequence). This CDR3 comprises 14 residues. This CDR3 reads CASGRGDKISPLHF.

The CDR3: CASSYSNRGPYNEQFF. V usage is TRBV6-5 and J usage is TRBJ2-1. This CDR3 is built from 16 residues. Germline values: CDR1 MNHEY, CDR2 SVGAGI.

This chain uses TRBV5-1 with TRBJ1-1; TCRdb selects TRBD1, and the lack of DNA leaves this call unchecked. The CDR3 has 15 amino acids. CDR1 and CDR2 (germline): SGHRS, YFSETQ. This chain's CDR3 is CASSPGPPVNTEAFF.

The V and J genes are TRBV9 and TRBJ2-3; TCRdb proposes TRBD1, but this gene call is untestable without DNA. The V gene's germline CDR1 is SGDLS and CDR2 YYNGEE. The CDR3 totals 16 residues. The CDR3: CASSVTWDSGTDTQYF.

CDR3 amino acids: CASSRDSGNTIYF. The chain couples TRBV2 to TRBJ1-3. The CDR3 runs 13 residues. In germline, CDR1 is SNHLY, CDR2 FYNNEI.

The rearrangement uses TRBV20-1 and TRBJ1-4; absent DNA, TCRdb's TRBD1 call cannot be checked. CDR1 is DFQATT, CDR2 SNEGSKA, per germline (reference sequence). The CDR3 spans 16 residues. The CDR3 sequence: CSARANYRGRFEKLFF.

The V gene is TRBV12-3 or TRBV12-4, the J gene TRBJ1-1; the D gene TCRdb calls, TRBD1, cannot be checked with no DNA. The CDR3 is made up of 16 amino acids. CDR3: CASSFTLGQGNTEAFF.

This rearrangement joins TRBV5-1 to TRBJ1-4; TCRdb's D gene call, TRBD1, goes unchecked for lack of DNA. Germline V lookup: CDR1 SGHRS, CDR2 YFSETQ. This CDR3 has 14 amino acids. CDR3 region: CASSTTGGSEKLFF.

The chain is built from TRBV29-1 and TRBJ2-3. CDR1 is SQVTM and CDR2 is ANQGSEA in the germline V gene. This CDR3 comprises 13 residues. The CDR3 here is CSVSPTSENTQYF.

The chain uses TRBV5-6 and TRBJ2-3; lacking DNA, the TRBD2 call made by TCRdb goes unchecked. CDR3 size: 16 residues. Looked up from germline, CDR1 is SGHDT and CDR2 is YYEEEE. CDR3 in amino acids: CASSIGLAGISDTQYF.

V gene TRBV5-1 combines with J gene TRBJ2-5; TCRdb's D call of TRBD1 is untestable without DNA. This CDR3 contains 13 residues. Germline assignment: CDR1 SGHRS and CDR2 YFSETQ. This CDR3 reads CASSWKGEETQYF.

This chain connects TRBV20-1 to TRBJ2-1. The CDR3 loop spans 13 amino acids. Looked up from germline, CDR1 is DFQATT and CDR2 is SNEGSKA (reference sequence). CDR3 loop: CSAIKGAPNEQFF.

The chain couples TRBV24-1 to TRBJ2-3. CDR1 is KGHDR and CDR2 is SFDVKD in the germline V gene. This CDR3 contains 14 residues. CDR3 sequence reads: CATSETGPVDTQYF.

The rearrangement links TRBV7-8 to TRBJ1-1. The CDR3 spans 16 residues. In germline, CDR1 is SGHVS, CDR2 FQNEAQ. This chain's CDR3 is CASSLAQGIKNTEAFF.

This rearrangement joins TRBV29-1 to TRBJ1-2; TCRdb's D gene call, TRBD1, goes unchecked for lack of DNA. This CDR3 has 12 residues. Germline loops: CDR1 SQVTM, CDR2 ANQGSEA. The CDR3 region is CSVEGPGYGYTF.

The chain is built from TRBV24-1 and TRBJ2-3. The CDR3 contains 15 residues. The germline V gene has CDR1 KGHDR and CDR2 SFDVKD. The CDR3 here is CATSDFKEVTDTQYF.

The gene calls are TRBV9 and TRBJ2-2; the D call from TCRdb, TRBD1, cannot be confirmed without DNA. From germline, CDR1 is SGDLS and CDR2 YYNGEE. The CDR3 loop spans 14 amino acids. The CDR3 loop is CASSVQGSTGELFF.